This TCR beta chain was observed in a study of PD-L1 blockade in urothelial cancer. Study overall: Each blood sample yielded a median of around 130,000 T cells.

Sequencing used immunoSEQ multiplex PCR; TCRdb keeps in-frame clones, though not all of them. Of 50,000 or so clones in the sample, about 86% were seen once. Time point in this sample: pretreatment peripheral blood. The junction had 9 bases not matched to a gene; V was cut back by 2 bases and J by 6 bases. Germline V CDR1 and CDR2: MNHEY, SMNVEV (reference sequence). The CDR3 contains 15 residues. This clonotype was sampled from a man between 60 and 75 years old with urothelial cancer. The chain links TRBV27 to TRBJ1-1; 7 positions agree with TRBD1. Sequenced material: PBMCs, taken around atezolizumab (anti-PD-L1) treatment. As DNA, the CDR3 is TGTGCCAGCAGTTTAGGCGTAGGGGGCCGTGCTGAAGCTTTCTTT. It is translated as CASSLGVGGRAEAFF.